This entry describes one T cell receptor beta chain. Its antigen is not identified. This specimen belongs to a study of a mutant IDH1 vaccine in newly diagnosed glioma. The trim removed 2 bases at V and 4 bases at J, leaving 3 bases unmatched. This CDR3 region has 14 residues. Germline V gives CDR1 MNHEY, CDR2 SVGAGI. Produced via immunoSEQ multiplex PCR; TCRdb's table is partial and in-frame only. The data contain some 58,000 clones, roughly 79% of them seen just once; the ten biggest clones take up 5% to 7%. As to time point: week 35, safety follow-up. A single vaccine dose contained 300 ug of mutant IDH1 20-mer peptide, and topical imiquimod was used with it.

Material: PBMCs, obtained from a glioma patient whose treatment included an IDH1 peptide vaccine. The chain carries TRBV6-5 and TRBJ2-3; 7 positions agree with TRBD2. The clonotype originates from a man in his forties or fifties with glioma. This CDR3 is CASSYGGVADTQYF. The DNA of the CDR3 is TGTGCCAGCAGTTACGGGGGGGTGGCAGATACGCAGTATTTT.